Each of the 20 T cell receptor beta chains below was sequenced from the same sample in a study of T-cell memory formation after mild COVID-19. TCRdb independently ran MiXCR on the 5' RACE reads; one entry per CDR3 protein. The sample contains about 400,000 distinct CDR3 sequences, about a quarter of which appear only once. Sequencing was carried out using PBMCs or a T cell subset sorted from them (not recorded which). These receptors were taken from an adult woman who had mild COVID-19 (a few samples of this study predate the infection). Cell type and time point are not known.

This chain connects TRBV7-9 to TRBJ2-7; no reliable D call. CDR3 length equals 15 residues. The V and J ends lost 3 bases and 7 bases respectively, with 19 bases between them. Germline loops: CDR1 SEHNR, CDR2 FQNEAQ (reference sequence). CDR3 nucleotide sequence: TGTGCCAGCAGCTTTGGGGATTTAACTACGGGTGAGCAGTACTTC. Protein product: CASSFGDLTTGEQYF.

This clonotype was seen a few times. The chain is built from TRBV7-9 and TRBJ1-1; D not resolved. CDR1 is SEHNR and CDR2 is FQNEAQ in the germline V gene (reference sequence). This CDR3 has 16 amino acids. V lost 5 bases to trimming and J lost 4 bases, with 20 bases between them. CDR3 nucleotide sequence: TGTGCCAGCAGCCCCCCGGGGTCGGTGCGAGGCACTGAAGCTTTCTTT. Encoded protein: CASSPPGSVRGTEAFF.

This clonotype occurred a few times. The chain carries TRBV19 and TRBJ2-6; weak D call: TRBD1 (5 bases). V gave up 7 bases and J gave up 1 base, with 11 bases separating them. The CDR3 extends over 15 amino acids. Germline-derived CDR1 and CDR2 are LNHDA and SQIVND (reference sequence). This chain's CDR3 is CASKAGLSGANVLTF. The CDR3 region has the DNA TGTGCCAGTAAGGCAGGGTTGTCTGGGGCCAACGTCCTGACTTTC.

V usage is TRBV20-1 and J usage is TRBJ1-2; 7 bases are shared with TRBD1. Germline-derived CDR1 and CDR2 are DFQATT and SNEGSKA (reference sequence). This CDR3 spans 14 amino acids. The V and J ends lost 1 base and 7 bases, in that order; junction bases with no gene match: 9. The CDR3 here is CSARGTGNRRGYTF. For the CDR3, the DNA is TGCAGTGCTAGAGGGACAGGCAATCGTCGTGGCTACACCTTC.

In this sample, this clonotype turned up many times. This chain uses TRBV29-1 with TRBJ2-1; TRBD2 agrees at 9 bases. Germline lookup yields CDR1 SQVTM and CDR2 ANQGSEA. The V and J ends lost 7 bases and 0 bases, in that order; junction bases with no gene match: 16. The CDR3 length is 18 residues. The CDR3 sequence is CSARRAGGSPSSYNEQFF. The CDR3 coding sequence is TGCAGCGCTCGGCGGGCGGGAGGGAGCCCCAGCTCCTACAATGAGCAGTTCTTC.

This clonotype turned up a few times. The chain couples TRBV4-2 to TRBJ2-2; TRBD1 might be the D (5 bases). V lost 1 base and J 5 bases, leaving 8 bases between the germline ends. Germline assignment: CDR1 LGHNA and CDR2 YNFKEQ. CDR3 length: 14 residues. DNA for the CDR3: TGTGCCAGCAGCCAAGGACAGTTGACCGGGGAGCTGTTTTTT. Its protein product is CASSQGQLTGELFF.

This clonotype was recorded a few times. The chain is built from TRBV19 and TRBJ2-7; D might be TRBD1 or TRBD2, each matching 6 bases. The V end lost 3 bases, the J end lost 7 bases, and 10 bases lay between the germline ends. Germline V gives CDR1 LNHDA, CDR2 SQIVND (reference sequence). The CDR3 is 12 residues long. The CDR3 bases are TGTGCCAGTAGTATGAGGAGGGGGGAGCAGTACTTC. Amino acid sequence: CASSMRRGEQYF.

In this sample, this clonotype turned up many times. The V gene is TRBV5-1, the J gene TRBJ2-7; unclear D gene. The CDR3 is 12 residues long. Germline assignment: CDR1 SGHRS and CDR2 YFSETQ. V was shortened by 4 bases and J by 3 bases, with 8 bases between the two germline ends. The CDR3 here is CASSPGNYEQYF. The DNA of the CDR3 is TGCGCCAGCAGCCCCGGAAACTACGAGCAGTACTTC.

This chain connects TRBV5-4 to TRBJ1-2; D is unclear. CDR3 size: 13 residues. From germline, CDR1 is SGHNT and CDR2 YYREEE (reference sequence). V shed 4 bases and J shed 7 bases, with 14 bases lying between them. The CDR3 DNA sequence: TGTGCCAGCAGCGGGGTGGTTGCGGCTGGCTACACCTTC. Encoded protein: CASSGVVAAGYTF.

V gene TRBV11-2 combines with J gene TRBJ2-1; 10 nucleotides match TRBD1. This CDR3 region has 13 residues. V lost 4 bases to trimming and J lost 8 bases; unmatched junction nucleotides: 2. Germline V gene lookup returns CDR1 SGHAT and CDR2 FQNNGV. The CDR3 DNA reads as TGTGCCAGCAGCTCGACAGGGGGCGATGAGCAGTTCTTC. This encodes CASSSTGGDEQFF.

The V and J genes are TRBV7-9 and TRBJ2-1, with a weak D call TRBD1 (6 bases). Germline lookup yields CDR1 SEHNR and CDR2 FQNEAQ (reference sequence). V was cut by 9 bases and J by 4 bases, with 10 bases left in between. The CDR3 contains 12 residues. The CDR3 DNA sequence: TGTGCCAGTCCGGACAGTTACAATGAGCAGTTCTTC. Its protein product is CASPDSYNEQFF.

This clonotype showed up many times. The rearrangement joins TRBV6-2 or TRBV6-3 to TRBJ2-7; D might be TRBD1 (5 bases). The CDR3 spans 16 residues. Per germline, CDR1 MNHEY and CDR2 SVGEGT. The V gene lost 10 bases and the J gene lost 2 bases, with 24 bases spanning the gap. The CDR3 nucleotides read TGTGCCACCTCCAGATCTTTCTCGACAGCTACCTACGAGCAGTACTTC. Translated: CATSRSFSTATYEQYF.

V gene TRBV29-1 combines with J gene TRBJ2-5; D gene unclear. This CDR3 spans 12 amino acids. V was clipped by 3 bases and J by 2 bases, with 7 bases between them. Germline V gives CDR1 SQVTM, CDR2 ANQGSEA. The CDR3 nucleotides are TGCAGCGTTGAGGGGAATCAAGAGACCCAGTACTTC. As protein: CSVEGNQETQYF. The variable domain in full, with the rest retrieved from reference TRBV29-1 and TRBJ2-5, is SAVISQKPSRDICQRGTSLTIQCQVDSQVTMMFWYRQQPGQSLTLIATANQGSEATYESGFVIDKFPISRPNLTFSTLTVSNMSPEDSSIYLCSVEGNQETQYFGPGTRLLVL.

V and J are TRBV24-1 and TRBJ2-1, with D unclear. Trimming cost V 1 base and J 6 bases, with 6 bases left between them. Germline V CDR1 and CDR2: KGHDR, SFDVKD. The CDR3 spans 13 residues. The CDR3: CATSDFSANEQFF. The CDR3 coding sequence is TGTGCCACCAGTGATTTCTCGGCCAATGAGCAGTTCTTC.

This chain connects TRBV4-1 to TRBJ2-7; the match to TRBD2 covers 10 bases. There are 16 residues in the CDR3. The ends lost 0 bases at V and 6 bases at J; junction bases unmatched: 8. Germline V lookup: CDR1 MGHRA, CDR2 YSYEKL. In DNA, the CDR3 is TGCGCCAGCAGCCAAGATCTGAGTAGCGGGAGGCTCGAGCAGTACTTC. It yields the protein CASSQDLSSGRLEQYF.

This clonotype appeared a few times. In nucleotides, the CDR3 is TGTGCCAGCTCCCCGGACAGGGCCGCTGAAGCTTTCTTT. Translation gives CASSPDRAAEAFF. The chain couples TRBV18 to TRBJ1-1; TRBD1 matches 8 bases. The junction had 6 bases not matched to a gene; V was cut back by 6 bases and J by 6 bases. CDR1 and CDR2 (germline): KGHSH, LQKENI. This CDR3 spans 13 amino acids.

For this clonotype: Since a much larger clone is just one base distant, this may be a read error. V is TRBV12-3 or TRBV12-4 and J is TRBJ1-2; D perhaps matches TRBD1 (5 bases). V lost 7 bases, J lost 7 bases, and 19 bases lay in between. The CDR3 covers 14 residues. For the CDR3, the DNA is TGTGCCAGCATAACAGGTGCCCCCCCTTCTGGCTACACCTTC. Its translation: CASITGAPPSGYTF.

This clonotype was recorded at least ten times. The genes are TRBV7-3 and TRBJ2-3; the D is unclear. The V end was cut by 4 bases, the J end by 1 base, with 27 bases between. Per the germline V gene, CDR1 is SGHTA and CDR2 is FQGTGA. This CDR3 comprises 20 residues. The CDR3 region has the DNA TGTGCCAGCAGCTCACTTGGTCGTCACCACAGTTCCCGAGGCACAGATACGCAGTATTTT. The encoded protein is CASSSLGRHHSSRGTDTQYF.

The chain joins TRBV7-9 to TRBJ2-5; 9 positions match TRBD2. Germline V CDR1 and CDR2: SEHNR, FQNEAQ (reference sequence). The V and J ends lost 5 bases and 0 bases, in that order; junction bases with no gene match: 7. This CDR3 has 16 amino acids. The CDR3 nucleotides read TGTGCCAGCAGCCTGGGACGACTAGCGGACCAAGAGACCCAGTACTTC. This translates into CASSLGRLADQETQYF.

This clonotype occurred a few times. The rearrangement uses TRBV12-5 and TRBJ2-6; D might be TRBD2 (6 bases). CDR1 LGHNT and CDR2 FRNRAP come from the germline V gene. The ends were cut back, 0 bases at V and 2 bases at J, with 14 bases in the middle. The CDR3 is 18 residues long. CDR3 loop: CASGLVRALAPGANVLTF. CDR3 coding DNA: TGTGCTAGTGGTTTGGTACGAGCCCTAGCGCCTGGGGCCAACGTCCTGACTTTC.